A selection of T cell receptor beta chains follows, all from one sample in a study of blood T cells in healthy people across ages. MiXCR was run by TCRdb on the 5' RACE reads, yielding one entry per CDR3 protein. The table lists about 1,500,000 distinct CDR3 sequences, under 30% of them singletons. Specimen: blood. These receptors all come from a young woman in good health. CDR3s include the opening cysteine and the closing phenylalanine or tryptophan.

>TRBV12-3/TRBV12-4|TRBJ2-1
CASREPSSYNEQFF
>TRBV3-1|TRBJ2-7
CASKLAGGYEQYF
>TRBV11-3|TRBJ2-3
CASSTPSRATQYF
>TRBV7-3|TRBJ2-5
CASSKTNPGQQETQYF
>TRBV7-2|TRBJ2-7
CASSLRGGTGVPEQYF
>TRBV9|TRBJ2-1
CASSVGTSGYNEQFF
>TRBV7-2|TRBJ2-5
CASSVGGARETQYF
>TRBV29-1|TRBJ2-6
CSVASYGGAGNVRTF
>TRBV5-6|TRBJ2-2
CASSLISQGPTGELFF
>TRBV5-6|TRBJ2-1
CASSSRGGSLYNEQFF
>TRBV7-2|TRBJ2-1
CASSLEIAGAVNEQFF
>TRBV19|TRBJ1-2
CASSRQASSSGGYTF
>TRBV6-5|TRBJ1-5
CASRRTGHQPQHF
>TRBV13|TRBJ2-7
CASSPAGDQRYEQYF
>TRBV12-3/TRBV12-4|TRBJ2-3
CASSLRSTQYF
>TRBV10-3|TRBJ1-2
CAISESTLGLGATF
>TRBV27|TRBJ1-3
CASSQRGFGGNTIYF
>TRBV6-2/TRBV6-3|TRBJ2-4
CASRPTGGENIQYF
>TRBV5-5|TRBJ2-3
CASSPGPLDTQYF
>TRBV18|TRBJ2-2
CASSPAQNTGELFF
>TRBV2|TRBJ1-5
CASSDGGPNQPQHF
>TRBV20-1|TRBJ2-2
CSAKDLNTGELFF
>TRBV7-2|TRBJ2-6
CASSLAGAPSGANVLTF
>TRBV5-1|NA
CASSPSTVITYEQYF